Only a few counts were recorded for the clone carrying this T cell receptor beta chain. Here immunoSEQ multiplex PCR was the method, and the copy in TCRdb shows in-frame clones only, minus some. The profile shows around 44,000 clones, around 93% of them singletons. After removal of 7 bases from V and 5 bases from J, the junction contained 9 bases not matched to a gene. CDR3 size: 14 residues. CDR1 is MNHNS, CDR2 SASEGT, per germline. The data originate from a study of T cell changes during pregnancy in multiple sclerosis. The gene calls are TRBV6-1 and TRBJ2-7; 9 bases line up with TRBD1. The sequencing here drew on CD8+ T cells from peripheral blood mononuclear cells, taken in the third trimester of pregnancy. This clonotype originated in a female donor with multiple sclerosis, enrolled in a pregnancy study. The CDR3, as DNA: TGTGCCAGCAACGCCGGGACAGGGTGGGACGAGCAGTACTTC. It specifies CASNAGTGWDEQYF.